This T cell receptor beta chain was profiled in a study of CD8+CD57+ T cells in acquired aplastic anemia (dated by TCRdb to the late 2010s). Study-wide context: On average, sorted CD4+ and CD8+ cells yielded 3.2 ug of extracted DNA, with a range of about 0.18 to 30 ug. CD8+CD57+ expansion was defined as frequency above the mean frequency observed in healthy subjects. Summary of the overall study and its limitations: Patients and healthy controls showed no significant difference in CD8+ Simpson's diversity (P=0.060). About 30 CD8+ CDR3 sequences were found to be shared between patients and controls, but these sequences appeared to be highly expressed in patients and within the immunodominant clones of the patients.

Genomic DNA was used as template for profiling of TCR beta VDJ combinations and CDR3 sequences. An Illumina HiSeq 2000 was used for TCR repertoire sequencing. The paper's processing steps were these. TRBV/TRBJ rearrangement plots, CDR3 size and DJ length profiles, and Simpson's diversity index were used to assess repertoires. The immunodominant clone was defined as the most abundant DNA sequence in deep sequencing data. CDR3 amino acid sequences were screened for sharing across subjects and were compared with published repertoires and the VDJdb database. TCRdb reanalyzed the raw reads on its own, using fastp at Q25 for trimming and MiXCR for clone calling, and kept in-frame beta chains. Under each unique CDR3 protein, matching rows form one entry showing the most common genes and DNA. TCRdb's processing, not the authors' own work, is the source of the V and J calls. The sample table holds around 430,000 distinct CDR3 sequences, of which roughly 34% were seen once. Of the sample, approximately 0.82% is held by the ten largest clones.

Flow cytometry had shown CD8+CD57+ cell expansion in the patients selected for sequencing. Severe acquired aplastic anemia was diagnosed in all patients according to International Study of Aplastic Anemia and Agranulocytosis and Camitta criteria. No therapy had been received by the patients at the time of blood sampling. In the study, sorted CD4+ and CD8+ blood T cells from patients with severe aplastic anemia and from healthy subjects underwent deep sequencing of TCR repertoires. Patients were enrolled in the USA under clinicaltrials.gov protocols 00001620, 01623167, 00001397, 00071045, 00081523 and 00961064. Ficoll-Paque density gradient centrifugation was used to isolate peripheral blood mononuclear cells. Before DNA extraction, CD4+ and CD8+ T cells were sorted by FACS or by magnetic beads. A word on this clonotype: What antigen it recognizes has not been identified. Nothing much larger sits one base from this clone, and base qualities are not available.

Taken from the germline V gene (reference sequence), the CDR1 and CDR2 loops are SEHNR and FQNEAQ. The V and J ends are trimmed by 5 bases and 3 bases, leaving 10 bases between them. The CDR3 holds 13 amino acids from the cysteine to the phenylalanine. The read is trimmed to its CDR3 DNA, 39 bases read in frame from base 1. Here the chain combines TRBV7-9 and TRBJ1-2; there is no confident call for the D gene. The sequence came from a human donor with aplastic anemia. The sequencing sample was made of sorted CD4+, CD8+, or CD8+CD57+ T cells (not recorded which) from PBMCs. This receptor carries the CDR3 CASSQGNDYGYTF. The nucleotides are TGTGCCAGCAGCCAAGGGAATGACTATGGCTACACCTTC. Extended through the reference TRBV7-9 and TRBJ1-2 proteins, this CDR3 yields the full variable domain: DTGVSQNPRHKITKRGQNVTFRCDPISEHNRLYWYRQTLGQGPEFLTYFQNEAQLEKSRLLSDRFSAERPKGSFSTLEIQRTEQGDSAMYLCASSQGNDYGYTFGSGTRLTVV.